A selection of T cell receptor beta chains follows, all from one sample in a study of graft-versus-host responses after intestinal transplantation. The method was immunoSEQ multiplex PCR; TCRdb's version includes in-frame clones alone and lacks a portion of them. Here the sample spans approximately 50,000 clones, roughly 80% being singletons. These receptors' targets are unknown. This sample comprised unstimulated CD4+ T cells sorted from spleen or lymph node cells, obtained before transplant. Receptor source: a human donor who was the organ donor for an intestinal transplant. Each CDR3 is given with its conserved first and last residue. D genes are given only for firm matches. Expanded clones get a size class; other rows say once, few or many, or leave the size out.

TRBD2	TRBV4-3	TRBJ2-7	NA	TGCGCCAGCAGTCTTAGCGGGAGGGCCTACGAGCAGTACTTC	CASSLSGRAYEQYF
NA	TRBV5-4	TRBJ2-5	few	TGTGCCAGCAGCTTGGGGTTGGGCGGCAGGGGCCAAGAGACCCAGTACTTC	CASSLGLGGRGQETQYF
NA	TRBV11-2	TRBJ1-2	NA	TGTGCCAGCAGCTTTTTAACCGTAGGCTACACCTTC	CASSFLTVGYTF
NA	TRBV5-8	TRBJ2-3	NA	TGTGCCAGCAGTCTAGCGATTAGCACAGATACGCAGTATTTT	CASSLAISTDTQYF
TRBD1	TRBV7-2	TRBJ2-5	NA	TGTGCCAGCAGCTTATGGACAGGGGGCCAAGAGACCCAGTACTTC	CASSLWTGGQETQYF
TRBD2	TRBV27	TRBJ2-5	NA	TGTGCCATCCCGGAGAGCGGGAGGATCAAAGAGACCCAGTACTTC	CAIPESGRIKETQYF
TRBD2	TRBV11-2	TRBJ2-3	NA	TGTGCCAGCAGCTTAGCGCCACTAGCGGGGGGTGGAGATACGCAGTATTTT	CASSLAPLAGGGDTQYF
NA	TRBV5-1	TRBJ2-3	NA	TGCGCCAGCAGCTTGGCCCGTGGCCGGGGAGATACGCAGTATTTT	CASSLARGRGDTQYF
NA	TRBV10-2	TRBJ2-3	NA	TGCGCCAGCAGTGAGGGTCCCCCGCGTGAATGGCAGTATTTT	CASSEGPPREWQYF
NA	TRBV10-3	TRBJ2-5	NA	TGTGCCATCAGTGAGGGGACACAAGAGACCCAGTACTTC	CAISEGTQETQYF
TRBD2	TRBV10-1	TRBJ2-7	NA	TGCGCCAGCAGTGGAGAATTCCTAGCGGGGGAGCTCTACGAGCAGTACTTC	CASSGEFLAGELYEQYF
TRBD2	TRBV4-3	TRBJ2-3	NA	TGCGCCAGCAGCCAGCAAGCGGGGTCCACAGATACGCAGTATTTT	CASSQQAGSTDTQYF
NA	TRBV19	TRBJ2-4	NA	TGTGCCAGTAGTATAATCGGGTCCCCTCTATCCAAAAACATTCAGTACTTC	CASSIIGSPLSKNIQYF
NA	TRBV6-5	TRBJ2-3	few	TGTGCCAGCACCTGGACTCTAGATACGCAGTATTTT	CASTWTLDTQYF
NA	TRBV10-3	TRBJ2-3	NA	TGTGCCATCAGTGAGGGGGCTAGCACAGATACGCAGTATTTT	CAISEGASTDTQYF
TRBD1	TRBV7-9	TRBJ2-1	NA	TGTGCCAGCAGCTTAACCGGGACAGGGGACAATGAGCAGTTCTTC	CASSLTGTGDNEQFF
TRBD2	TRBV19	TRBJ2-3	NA	TGTGCCAGTAAAAGGTCTAGCGGGACGTATACAGATACGCAGTATTTT	CASKRSSGTYTDTQYF
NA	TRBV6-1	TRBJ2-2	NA	TGTGCCAGCAGTGAACCTTTCGGCAGGGAGGCCGGGGAGCTGTTTTTT	CASSEPFGREAGELFF
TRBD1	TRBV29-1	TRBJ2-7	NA	TGCAGCGTTGACTCTGGACAGGGCTACGAGCAGTACTTC	CSVDSGQGYEQYF
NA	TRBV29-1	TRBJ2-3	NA	TGCAGCGTTGATAGACAGGCTATAGATACGCAGTATTTT	CSVDRQAIDTQYF
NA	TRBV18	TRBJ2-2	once	TGTGCCAGCTCACCACCTGGGTCGAACACCGGGGAGCTGTTTTTT	CASSPPGSNTGELFF
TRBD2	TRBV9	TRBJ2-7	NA	TGTGCCAGCAGCGTAGGAAACAGCGGGGGCCACGAGCAGTACTTC	CASSVGNSGGHEQYF
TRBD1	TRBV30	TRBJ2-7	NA	TGTGCCTGGAGTGCAGGGGGCTACGAGCAGTACTTC	CAWSAGGYEQYF
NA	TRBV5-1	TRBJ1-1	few	TGCGCCAGCAGCCGCCGGTCGGGGACTGAAGCTTTCTTT	CASSRRSGTEAFF
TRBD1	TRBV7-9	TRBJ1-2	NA	TGTGCCAGCAGCTCAACAGGGGGCTATGGCTACACCTTC	CASSSTGGYGYTF
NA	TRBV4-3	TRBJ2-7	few	TGCGCCAGCAGCCAAGATCGGGCCGGGGGAGAGGACGAGCAGTACTTC	CASSQDRAGGEDEQYF
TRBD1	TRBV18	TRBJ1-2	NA	TGTGCCAGCTCACCGGACAGGGGTTATGGCTACACCTTC	CASSPDRGYGYTF
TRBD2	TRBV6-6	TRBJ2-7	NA	TGTGCCAGCAGAGGACTAGCGGGACCCTCCTACGAGCAGTACTTC	CASRGLAGPSYEQYF
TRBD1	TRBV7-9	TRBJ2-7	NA	TGTGCCAGCAGCTTCCGGGACAGGGAATCCTACGAGCAGTACTTC	CASSFRDRESYEQYF
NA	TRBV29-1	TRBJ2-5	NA	TGCAGCGTTGAAGATATGCAGGGGGGGACCCAGTACTTC	CSVEDMQGGTQYF
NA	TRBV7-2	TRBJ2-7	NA	TGTGCCAGCAGCTTATTCGGAGACCCCCTATTCTACGAGCAGTACTTC	CASSLFGDPLFYEQYF
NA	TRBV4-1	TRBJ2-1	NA	TGCGCCAGCAGCCAAGATGAAGGGCTTAGGTCCGTATTCGAGTTCTTC	CASSQDEGLRSVFEFF
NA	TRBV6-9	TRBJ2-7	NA	TGTGCCAGCAGTTACTTCGGTAGAAACGAGCAGTACTTC	CASSYFGRNEQYF
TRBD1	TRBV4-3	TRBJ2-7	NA	TGCGCCAGCAGCCAACGACAGGGCTCCTACGAGCAGTACTTC	CASSQRQGSYEQYF
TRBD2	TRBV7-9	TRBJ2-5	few	TGTGCCAGCAGCTCACTAGCGGGGGGGCTTAGGGAGACCCAGTACTTC	CASSSLAGGLRETQYF
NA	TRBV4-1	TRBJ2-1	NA	TGCGCCAGCAGCCAGGGGTTCCCCTCCTACAATGAGCAGTTCTTC	CASSQGFPSYNEQFF
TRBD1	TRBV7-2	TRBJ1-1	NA	TGTGCCAGCAGCACCCGGACAGGGAAAAGAAACACTGAAGCTTTCTTT	CASSTRTGKRNTEAFF